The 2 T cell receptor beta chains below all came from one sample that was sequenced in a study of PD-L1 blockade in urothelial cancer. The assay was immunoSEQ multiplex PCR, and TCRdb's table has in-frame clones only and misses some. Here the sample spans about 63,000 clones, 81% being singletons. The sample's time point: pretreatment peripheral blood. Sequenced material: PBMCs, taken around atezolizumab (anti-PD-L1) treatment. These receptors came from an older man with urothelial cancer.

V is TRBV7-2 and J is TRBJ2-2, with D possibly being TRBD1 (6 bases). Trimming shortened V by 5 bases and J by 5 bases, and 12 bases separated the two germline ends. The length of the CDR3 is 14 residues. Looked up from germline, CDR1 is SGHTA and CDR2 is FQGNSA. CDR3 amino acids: CASSKGVGTGELFF. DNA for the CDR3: TGTGCCAGCAGCAAGGGGGTGGGGACCGGGGAGCTGTTTTTT. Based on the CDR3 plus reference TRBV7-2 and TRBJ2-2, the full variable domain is GAGVSQSPSNKVTEKGKDVELRCDPISGHTALYWYRQSLGQGLEFLIYFQGNSAPDKSGLPSDRFSAERTGGSVSTLTIQRTQQEDSAVYLCASSKGVGTGELFFGEGSRLTVL.

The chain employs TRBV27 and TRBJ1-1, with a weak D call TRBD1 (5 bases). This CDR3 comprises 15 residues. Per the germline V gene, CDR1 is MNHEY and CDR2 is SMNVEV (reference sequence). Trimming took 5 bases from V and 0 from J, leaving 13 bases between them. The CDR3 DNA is TGTGCCAGCAGTATGTTAGGGGTCTTGAACACTGAAGCTTTCTTT. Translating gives CASSMLGVLNTEAFF.